The present TCR beta chain was sequenced within a study of blood T cell repertoires in COVID-19 (dated by TCRdb to 2020 to 2022). In terms of the full investigation: Samples from collaborators originated in the United States, Italy and Spain and spanned both the acute and convalescent phases of COVID-19. The sample metadata nearly always contained a de-identified subject ID, COVID-19 status, age in years and sex. The prospective study material was composed of cDNA or gDNA derived from T cells, B-cell-depleted T cells, or PBMCs. Where available, HLA class I and class II types were taken from metadata supplied by the sample provider and were not determined by assay-based typing. The repertoires were released in a freely available public database meant as a resource for research on the immune response to SARS-CoV-2. The samples were drawn from the first 160 participants of the ongoing ImmuneRACE study and from under 1,500 subjects provided by 6 global collaborators. The dataset comprised deeply sampled blood TCRbeta repertoires from subjects exposed to, actively infected with, or recovered from COVID-19.

Participants in the prospective study were aged about 18 to 95 years, lived in 24 United States geographic areas, and enrolled through a virtual design. In the prospective study, participants were assigned to cohorts based on the clinical history participants reported in a screening survey and a study questionnaire. For ImmuneRACE Cohort 3, a participant was defined as recovered based on two consecutive negative NP/OP PCR tests, clearance by a healthcare professional, or resolution of symptoms. In the prospective study, whole blood, serum and a nasopharyngeal or oropharyngeal swab were collected from each participant by mobile phlebotomists. Over a roughly two-month period, participants in the prospective study had the option of providing additional blood draws and questionnaires. Before DNA extraction, blood samples from the prospective study were shipped at room temperature or frozen. Details on this clone: No cognate antigen has been identified for it. No qualities accompany the bases; no much larger clone lies one base away.

The immunoSEQ Assay, a bias-controlled multiplex PCR, was used to amplify TCRbeta CDR3 regions from genomic DNA. In the paper's pipeline: The number of nucleated cells in each sample was estimated by amplification of reference gene primers within the assay. Sequence reads were collapsed and filtered to measure the absolute abundance of every unique TCRbeta CDR3 rearrangement. For each sample, productive Simpson clonality was calculated as the square root of Simpson's diversity index across productive rearrangements. TCRdb took this table from immuneACCESS and kept in-frame rearrangements with V and J called. Such tables lack part of the clones; where checked against another copy, unresolved V genes explain under half of the gap, and the rest is unexplained. Clonal size and the V and J genes are those of that table, whereas D and trimming came from the DNA. This sample comprises a few hundred thousand clones, approximately 90% of them detected only once. Approximately 9.3% of the sample goes to the ten largest clones.

In the germline V gene, CDR1 corresponds to ENHRY and CDR2 to SYGVKD. Taken from cysteine to phenylalanine, the CDR3 has 19 residues. CDR3 DNA is the only sequence kept; it has 57 bases, read in frame from the first base. V is pared back by 4 bases and J by 0 bases, with 22 bases lying between the germline termini. Broad study findings and their caveats: The quantity of clinical and demographic metadata differed by source and by participant and was supplied without curation.

This receptor was identified in a woman in her forties or fifties who had recovered from COVID-19. Sequences were obtained from PBMCs or T cells enriched from blood (not recorded which). The V and J segments used are TRBV10-3 and TRBJ1-5; TRBD1 is possibly the D segment (6 matching bases). The DNA is as follows: TGTGCCATCAGTGTCTCTGGGTGGCTGGACAGCTATAGCAATCAGCCCCAGCATTTT. The translation is CAISVSGWLDSYSNQPQHF.